Listed below are T cell receptor beta chains from one sample, sequenced in a study of cytomegalovirus exposure and HLA in healthy donors. TCRdb's table, derived via immunoSEQ multiplex PCR, lists solely in-frame clones and lacks some. In the table there are 100,000 to 150,000 clones, roughly 87% of which are singletons. The specimen sequenced was PBMCs. These receptor sequences come from a woman in her late teens or twenties in good health and CMV-seronegative. Both conserved end residues are part of each CDR3. The order of the fields is J gene, D gene, V gene, clone size, CDR3 DNA, CDR3 protein. A D gene is named only where the DNA matches it firmly. Clone size is shown for a subset of rows, as once, few, many or a class of expanded clone.

TRBJ2-3 TRBD1 TRBV5-4 - TGTGCCAGCAGCCCGAGGGGGCCTCTCGATACGCAGTATTTT CASSPRGPLDTQYF
TRBJ1-2 - TRBV6-5 - TGTGCCAGCAGTTACACAGGGTCTAAGGCCTATGGCTACACCTTC CASSYTGSKAYGYTF
TRBJ2-7 - TRBV27 - TGTGCCAGCAGTTTATCGATCGACAGGAGCTTCTACGAGCAGTACTTC CASSLSIDRSFYEQYF
TRBJ2-5 TRBD2 TRBV30 - TGTGCCTGGATGGCGGGACTAGCGGGGGGGCGCGAGACCCAGTACTTC CAWMAGLAGGRETQYF
TRBJ2-7 TRBD2 TRBV7-2 - TGTGCCAGCAGCTTAGAGCCGACTAGCGGGAGGGCCGCCGAGCAGTACTTC CASSLEPTSGRAAEQYF
TRBJ1-4 - TRBV6-5 once TGTGCCAGCAGCCAAACAGGATTTAATGAAAAACTGTTTTTT CASSQTGFNEKLFF
TRBJ2-7 - TRBV7-9 once TGTGCCAGCAGCTTAGTCGCTGTCAGCTCCTACGAGCAGTACTTC CASSLVAVSSYEQYF
TRBJ1-1 - TRBV28 - TGTGCCAGCAGTGGTCAGGGGCTGAACACTGAAGCTTTCTTT CASSGQGLNTEAFF
TRBJ1-2 - TRBV5-1 few TGCGCCAGCAGTCCGACAGGATATGGCTACACCTTC CASSPTGYGYTF
TRBJ2-3 - TRBV27 - TGTGCCAGCAGTTTGGTTGTAGTGCCCTCTGGCACAGATACGCAGTATTTT CASSLVVVPSGTDTQYF
TRBJ2-3 - TRBV29-1 - TGCAGCGTTGATTTCTTAGATACGCAGTATTTT CSVDFLDTQYF
TRBJ1-2 TRBD1 TRBV7-9 - TGTGCCAGCAGCTCACCGGGACAGGGATATGGCTACACCTTC CASSSPGQGYGYTF
TRBJ1-4 TRBD1 TRBV27 - TGTGCCAGCATCGGACAGGATGAAAAACTGTTTTTT CASIGQDEKLFF
TRBJ1-5 - TRBV5-1 - TGCGCCAGCAGCTTGGCCGGGGGAAATCAGCCCCAGCATTTT CASSLAGGNQPQHF
TRBJ1-5 TRBD1 TRBV28 - TGTGCCAGCAGTCCACGAACCGGGACAGACAATCAGCCCCAGCATTTT CASSPRTGTDNQPQHF
TRBJ2-7 TRBD2 TRBV30 - TGTGCCTGGAGTGTAGGACCTAGCGGGGAATACGAGCAGTACTTC CAWSVGPSGEYEQYF
TRBJ1-3 - TRBV29-1 once TGCAGCGTGAGGGACACAGGAAACACCATATATTTT CSVRDTGNTIYF
TRBJ2-1 - TRBV6-1 - TGTGCCAGCACTCTCGTAAACTACAATGAGCAGTTCTTC CASTLVNYNEQFF
TRBJ1-2 - TRBV30 - TGTGCCTGGAGGAACCCAGCGCTTGACTATGGCTACACCTTC CAWRNPALDYGYTF
TRBJ1-5 - TRBV10-2 - TGCGCCAGCCTTGAGGTACTCAATCAGCCCCAGCATTTT CASLEVLNQPQHF
TRBJ2-7 TRBD1 TRBV27 - TGTGCCAGCAGTCCCATTAGCAACTTATTAGGGGGCGCATCCTACGAGCAGTACTTC CASSPISNLLGGASYEQYF
TRBJ1-2 TRBD1 TRBV6-6 - TGTGCCAGCAGTACCTCCGGGACAGGGCACGATGGCTACACCTTC CASSTSGTGHDGYTF
TRBJ2-1 TRBD2 TRBV27 once TGTGCCAGCAGTTTATCTAGCGGGGTAAATGAGCAGTTCTTC CASSLSSGVNEQFF
TRBJ2-7 TRBD2 TRBV27 once TGTGCCAGCAGTTCGACTAGCGGGAGGCCGGAGCAGTACTTC CASSSTSGRPEQYF
TRBJ2-1 - TRBV20-1 - TGCAGTGCTAGAGAGGGAGATGAGCAGTTCTTC CSAREGDEQFF
TRBJ2-5 - TRBV5-1 - TGCGCCAGCAGCTTGTCACCAGCCCGGAGAGGAGAGACCCAGTACTTC CASSLSPARRGETQYF
TRBJ2-3 - TRBV21-1 - TGTGCCAGCAGCAAAGCCGATGAGGGTCACACAGATACGCAGTATTTT CASSKADEGHTDTQYF
TRBJ2-1 - TRBV5-1 - TGCGCCAGCAGCTTGGAGGCGGGTGGACTTAACAATGAGCAGTTCTTC CASSLEAGGLNNEQFF
TRBJ1-5 - TRBV19 - TGTGCCGTAGCCGGGTCCTCATCCCTGCCCCAGCATTTT CAVAGSSSLPQHF
TRBJ1-5 TRBD1 TRBV30 few TGTGCCTGGAACACTGACAGGGGGAATCAGCCCCAGCATTTT CAWNTDRGNQPQHF